This TCR beta chain was captured by sequencing in a study of blood T cell repertoires in COVID-19. Original data processing: Amplified reference gene primers provided the basis for estimating nucleated cell counts. Libraries were prepared by immunoSEQ multiplex PCR; TCRdb keeps only in-frame clonotypes and omits some of them. V and J calls and clone size are those listed in that table; D and trimming were worked out from the DNA. The table records approximately 310,000 clones, 87% of them present only once. V lost 2 bases to trimming and J lost 2 bases, with 4 bases between them. In germline, CDR1 is SGHTA, CDR2 FQGTGA. The CDR3 has 13 amino acids.

What was sequenced was peripheral blood. This TCR was recovered from a man aged 45-65 years with active or convalescent COVID-19. The chain uses TRBV7-3 and TRBJ1-5; D uncertain. In DNA form, the CDR3 reads TGTGCCAGCAGCTTAGGGCGCAATCAGCCCCAGCATTTT. As protein: CASSLGRNQPQHF.